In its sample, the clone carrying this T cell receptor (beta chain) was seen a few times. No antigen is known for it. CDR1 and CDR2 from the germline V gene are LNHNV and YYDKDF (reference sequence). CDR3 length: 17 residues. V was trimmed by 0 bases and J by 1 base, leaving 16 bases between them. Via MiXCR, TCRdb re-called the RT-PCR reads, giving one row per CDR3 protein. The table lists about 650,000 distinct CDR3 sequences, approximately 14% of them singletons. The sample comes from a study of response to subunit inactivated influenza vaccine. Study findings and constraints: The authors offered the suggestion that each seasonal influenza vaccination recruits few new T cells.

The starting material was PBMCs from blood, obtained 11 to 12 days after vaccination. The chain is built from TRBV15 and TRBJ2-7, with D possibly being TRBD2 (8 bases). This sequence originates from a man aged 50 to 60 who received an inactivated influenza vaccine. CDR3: CATSREGSGTASYEQYF. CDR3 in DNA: TGTGCCACCAGCAGAGAGGGTAGCGGGACAGCTTCCTACGAGCAGTACTTC.